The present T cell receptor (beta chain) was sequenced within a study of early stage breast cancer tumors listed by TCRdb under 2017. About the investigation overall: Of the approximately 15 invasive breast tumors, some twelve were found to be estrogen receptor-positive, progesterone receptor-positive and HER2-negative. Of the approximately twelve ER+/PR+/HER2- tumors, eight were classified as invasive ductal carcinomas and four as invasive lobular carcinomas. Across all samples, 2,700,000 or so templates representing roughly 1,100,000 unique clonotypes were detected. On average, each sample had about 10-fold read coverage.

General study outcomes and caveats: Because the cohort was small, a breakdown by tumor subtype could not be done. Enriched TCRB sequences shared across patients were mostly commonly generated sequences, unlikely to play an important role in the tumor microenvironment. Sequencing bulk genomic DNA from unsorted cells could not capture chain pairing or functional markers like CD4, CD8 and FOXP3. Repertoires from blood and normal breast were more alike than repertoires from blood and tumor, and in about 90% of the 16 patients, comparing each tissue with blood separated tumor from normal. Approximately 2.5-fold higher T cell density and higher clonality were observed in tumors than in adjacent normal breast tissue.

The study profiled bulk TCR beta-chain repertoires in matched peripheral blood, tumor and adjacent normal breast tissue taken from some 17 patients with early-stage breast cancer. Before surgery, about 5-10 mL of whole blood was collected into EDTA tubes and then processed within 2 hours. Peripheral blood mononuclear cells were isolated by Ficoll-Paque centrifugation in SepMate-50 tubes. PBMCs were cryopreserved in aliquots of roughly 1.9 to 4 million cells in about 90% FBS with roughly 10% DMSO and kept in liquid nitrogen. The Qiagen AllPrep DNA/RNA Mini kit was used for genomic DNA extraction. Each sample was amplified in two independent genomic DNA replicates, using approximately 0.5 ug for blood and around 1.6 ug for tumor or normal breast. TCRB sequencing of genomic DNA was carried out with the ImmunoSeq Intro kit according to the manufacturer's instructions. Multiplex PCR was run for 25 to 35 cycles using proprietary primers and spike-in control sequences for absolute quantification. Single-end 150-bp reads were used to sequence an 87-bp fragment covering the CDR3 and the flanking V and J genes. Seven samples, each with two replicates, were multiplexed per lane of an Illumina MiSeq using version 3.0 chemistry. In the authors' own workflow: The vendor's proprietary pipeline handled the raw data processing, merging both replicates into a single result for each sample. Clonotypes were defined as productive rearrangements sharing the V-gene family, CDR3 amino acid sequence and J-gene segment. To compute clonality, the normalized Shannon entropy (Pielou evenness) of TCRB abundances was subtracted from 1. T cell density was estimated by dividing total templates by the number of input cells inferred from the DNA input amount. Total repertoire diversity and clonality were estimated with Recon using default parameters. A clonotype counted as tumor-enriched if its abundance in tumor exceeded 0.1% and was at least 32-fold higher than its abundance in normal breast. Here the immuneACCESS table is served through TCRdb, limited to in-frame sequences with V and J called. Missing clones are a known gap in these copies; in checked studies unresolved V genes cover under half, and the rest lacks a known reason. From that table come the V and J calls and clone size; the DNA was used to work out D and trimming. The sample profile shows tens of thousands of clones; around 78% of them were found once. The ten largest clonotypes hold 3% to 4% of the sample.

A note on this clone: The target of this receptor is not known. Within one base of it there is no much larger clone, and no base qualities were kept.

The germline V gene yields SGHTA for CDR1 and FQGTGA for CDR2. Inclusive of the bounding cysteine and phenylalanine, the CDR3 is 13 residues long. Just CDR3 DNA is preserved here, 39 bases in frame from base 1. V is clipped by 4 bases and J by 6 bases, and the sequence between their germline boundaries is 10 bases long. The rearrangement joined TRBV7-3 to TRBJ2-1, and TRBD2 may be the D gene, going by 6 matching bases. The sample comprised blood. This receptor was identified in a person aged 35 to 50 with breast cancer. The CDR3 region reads CASSSVGSNEQFF. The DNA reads TGTGCCAGCAGCTCCGTCGGGAGCAATGAGCAGTTCTTC.